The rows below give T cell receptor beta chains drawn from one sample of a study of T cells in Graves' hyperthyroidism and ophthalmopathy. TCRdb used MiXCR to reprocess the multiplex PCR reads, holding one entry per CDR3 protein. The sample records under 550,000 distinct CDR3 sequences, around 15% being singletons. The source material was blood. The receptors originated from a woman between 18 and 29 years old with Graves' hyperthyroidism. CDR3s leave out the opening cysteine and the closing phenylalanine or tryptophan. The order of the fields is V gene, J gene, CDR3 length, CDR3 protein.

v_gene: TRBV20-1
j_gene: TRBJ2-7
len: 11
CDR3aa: SAASGRAYEQY

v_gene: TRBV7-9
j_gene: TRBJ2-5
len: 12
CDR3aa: ASSLAVLQETQY

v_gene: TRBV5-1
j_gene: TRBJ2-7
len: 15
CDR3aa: ASSGGLAGALDYGQY

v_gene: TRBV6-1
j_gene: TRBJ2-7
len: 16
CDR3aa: ASSERTSGRPRSYEQY

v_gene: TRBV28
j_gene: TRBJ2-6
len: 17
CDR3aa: ASSSQGALDTSGANVLT

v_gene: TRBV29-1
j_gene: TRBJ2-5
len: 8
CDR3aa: SVRGGTQY

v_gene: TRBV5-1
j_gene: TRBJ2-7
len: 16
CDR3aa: ASSRRTGIRPDSYEQY

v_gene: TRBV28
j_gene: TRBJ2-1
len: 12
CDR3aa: ASRRGLASNEQF

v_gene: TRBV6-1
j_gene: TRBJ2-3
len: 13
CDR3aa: ASSRDPRGADTQY

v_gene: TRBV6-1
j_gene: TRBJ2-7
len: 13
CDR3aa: ASSPTLADEHEQY

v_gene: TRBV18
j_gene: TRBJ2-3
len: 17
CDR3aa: ASSYVASHGTGNTDTQY

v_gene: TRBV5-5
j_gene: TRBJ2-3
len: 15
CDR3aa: ASSLTSGRWSTDTQY

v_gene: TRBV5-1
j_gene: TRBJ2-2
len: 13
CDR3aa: ASSLANPGGEELF

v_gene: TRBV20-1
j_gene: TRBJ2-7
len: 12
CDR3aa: SVGRTGATYEQY

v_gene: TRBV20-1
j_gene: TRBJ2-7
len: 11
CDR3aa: SARLDRGWEQY

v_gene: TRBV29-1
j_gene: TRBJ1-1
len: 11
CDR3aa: SVERKLNTEAF

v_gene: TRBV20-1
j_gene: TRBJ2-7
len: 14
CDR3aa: SARGTGTSGSYEQY

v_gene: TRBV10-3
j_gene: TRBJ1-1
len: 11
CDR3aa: AISGTVNTEAF

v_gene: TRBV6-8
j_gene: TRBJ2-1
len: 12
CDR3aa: ASSYSNVALEQF

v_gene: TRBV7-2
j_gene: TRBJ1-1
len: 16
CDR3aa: ASSLGDRGGLKNTEAF

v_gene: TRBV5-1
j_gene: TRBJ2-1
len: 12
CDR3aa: ASTPTTSYNEQF

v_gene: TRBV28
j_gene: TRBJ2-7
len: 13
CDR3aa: ASSSTGANLYEQY

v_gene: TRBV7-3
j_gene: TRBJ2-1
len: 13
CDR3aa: ASSPTAGSYNEQF

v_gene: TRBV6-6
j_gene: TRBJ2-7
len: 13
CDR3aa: ASSYSAQGQYEQY

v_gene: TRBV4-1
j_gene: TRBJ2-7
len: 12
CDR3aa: ASSQDPGRGEQY

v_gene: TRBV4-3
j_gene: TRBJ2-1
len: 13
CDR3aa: ASSRATSSYNEQF

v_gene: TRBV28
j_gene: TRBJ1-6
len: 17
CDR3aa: ASSLFELPRGRHNSPLH

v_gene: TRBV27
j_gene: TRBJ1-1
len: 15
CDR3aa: ASSRGGGGPVGTEAL

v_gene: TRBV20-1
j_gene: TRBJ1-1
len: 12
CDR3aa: SAASTGSNTEAF

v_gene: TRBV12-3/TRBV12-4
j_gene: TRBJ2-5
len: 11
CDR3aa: ASSFQHGQTQY